The 8 T cell receptor beta chains below all came from one sample that was sequenced in a study of cytomegalovirus exposure and HLA in healthy donors. PCR employed 60 Vbeta and 13 Jbeta primers. Produced via immunoSEQ multiplex PCR; TCRdb's table is partial and in-frame only. The top ten clones hold more than 2.5% of a sample with some 71,000 clones, around 76% of them seen once. Input material: PBMCs. The origin of the receptors is a man aged 18 to 30 in good health and CMV-seronegative.

This clone was counted a single time. The rearrangement joins TRBV28 to TRBJ1-1; D is possibly TRBD1 (5 bases). Germline loops: CDR1 MDHEN, CDR2 SYDVKM. This CDR3 comprises 16 residues. Trimming took 8 bases from V and 4 from J, leaving 23 bases between them. The DNA for the CDR3 is TGTGCCAGCCCCAAATCGGAGGCGGGGCTGGGCACTGAAGCTTTCTTT. Translating it yields CASPKSEAGLGTEAFF.

The genes are TRBV14 and TRBJ1-2, with 9 bases aligning to TRBD1. The CDR3 runs 15 residues. Germline CDR1 is SGHDN and CDR2 is FVKESK. Trimming cost V 5 bases and J 8 bases; bases outside gene matches: 12. CDR3 amino acids: CASSYQPGQGSGYTF. The CDR3 coding sequence is TGTGCCAGCAGCTATCAACCGGGACAGGGTTCAGGCTACACCTTC. The complete variable domain, with remaining parts taken from reference TRBV14 and TRBJ1-2, reads EAGVTQFPSHSVIEKGQTVTLRCDPISGHDNLYWYRRVMGKEIKFLLHFVKESKQDESGMPNNRFLAERTGGTYSTLKVQPAELEDSGVYFCASSYQPGQGSGYTFGSGTRLTVV.

The rearrangement links TRBV2 to TRBJ1-2; no firm D call. Germline loops: CDR1 SNHLY, CDR2 FYNNEI. V shed 3 bases and J shed 3 bases, with 8 bases lying between them. The CDR3 spans 13 residues. The chain's CDR3 is CASSDVGDYGYTF. The DNA of the CDR3 is TGTGCCAGCAGTGATGTGGGCGACTATGGCTACACCTTC.

V usage is TRBV5-1 and J usage is TRBJ2-7, with 8 bases lining up with TRBD1. The ends lost 4 bases at V and 3 bases at J; junction bases unmatched: 9. From germline, CDR1 is SGHRS and CDR2 YFSETQ. The CDR3 extends over 15 amino acids. CDR3 protein: CASSPRGTGVYEQYF. CDR3 in DNA: TGCGCCAGCAGCCCGAGGGGGACAGGAGTCTACGAGCAGTACTTC.

This chain connects TRBV30 to TRBJ2-3, with 9 positions matching TRBD2. The CDR3 length is 12 residues. CDR1 and CDR2 from the germline V gene are GTSNPN and SVGIG (reference sequence). V trimming: 8 bases; J trimming: 7 bases; junction bases outside the gene matches: 7. The CDR3 sequence is CAGSSGGHTQYF. CDR3 DNA sequence: TGTGCCGGAAGTAGCGGGGGACATACGCAGTATTTT.

The chain's CDR3 is CASSVGPGRGTDTQYF. The DNA for the CDR3 is TGTGCCAGCAGCGTAGGCCCAGGGAGGGGCACAGATACGCAGTATTTT. The chain couples TRBV9 to TRBJ2-3, with 7 nucleotides matching TRBD2. CDR1 and CDR2 from the germline V gene are SGDLS and YYNGEE. The CDR3 runs to 16 residues. Trimming took 0 bases from V and 1 from J; bases not matched to a gene: 5.

The V and J genes are TRBV4-1 and TRBJ1-5, with D maybe TRBD1 (5 bases). The CDR3 spans 17 residues. CDR1 is MGHRA, CDR2 YSYEKL, per germline. Trimming pared 0 bases from V and 4 bases from J, leaving 16 bases between. For the CDR3, the DNA is TGCGCCAGCAGCCAAGACCGTTTTGGGACTTTTAATCAGCCCCAGCATTTT. It encodes CASSQDRFGTFNQPQHF.

The genes are TRBV30 and TRBJ2-7; 7 bases map to TRBD1. This CDR3 is 15 amino acids long. V was clipped by 3 bases and J by 2 bases; unmatched bases: 10. Germline CDR1 reads GTSNPN; CDR2 reads SVGIG (reference sequence). The DNA for the CDR3 is TGTGCCTGGAGCCAGGGGACAGATATAACCTACGAGCAGTACTTC. Protein: CAWSQGTDITYEQYF.